This T cell receptor (beta chain) originates from a study of blood T cells in healthy people across ages. Study results and caveats: Greater diversity and more naive CD4+ cells were seen in long-lived donors than in aged donors.

Researchers isolated at least 6 million PBMCs per sample. Notes on this clonotype: The antigen is not known.

The second PCR ran about 6 to 12 cycles with a sample-barcoded 5' primer and J-beta primers. TCRdb fed the 5' RACE reads into MiXCR, producing one record per CDR3 protein. The sample lists about 1.8 million distinct CDR3 sequences; approximately 50% were seen once. This sequence was found in a woman aged 35 to 49 in good health. The sample was blood.

This chain's CDR3 is CASQYSTDTQYF. The CDR3 nucleotides read TGTGCCAGCCAGTATAGCACAGATACGCAGTATTTT. The V call is TRBV6-2 or TRBV6-3, the J call TRBJ2-3; D unresolved. V lost 8 bases to trimming and J lost 0 bases, with 6 bases between them. Germline CDR1 is MNHEY and CDR2 is SVGEGT. The CDR3 sequence is 12 residues long.